The clone carrying this TCR beta chain was counted ten times or more. The target antigen is unknown. Coverage ceases 3 residues before the CDR3 finishes, and the germline J gene fills in the end. This specimen belongs to a study of T cell clonality in common variable immunodeficiency. Overall study findings and caveats: In common variable immunodeficiency, TCR beta chains reportedly carried fewer deletions and N-nucleotide insertions. TCRbeta clonality was increased in CVID versus healthy controls.

The method was immunoSEQ multiplex PCR; TCRdb's version includes in-frame clones alone and lacks a portion of them. This sample carries 42,000 or so clones, none of them present only once. Donors gave roughly 4.5 to 8 ml heparinized peripheral whole blood. The germline V gene encodes CDR1 SQVTM and CDR2 ANQGSEA. The CDR3 is 14 amino acids. Deletions cut 2 bases from V and 0 bases from J, with 8 bases between. The sample consisted of peripheral blood mononuclear cells. The TCR was taken from a person aged 18 to 70 in good health. The chain uses TRBV29-1 and TRBJ2-1; D call uncertain. The DNA read from the CDR3 is TGCAGCGTTGAACTCCCTAGCTCCTACAATGAG. Protein: CSVELPSSYNE. The complete CDR3 reads CSVELPSSYNEQFF.